This paragraph covers one T cell receptor beta chain sequence. Its antigen remains unknown. The data are from a study of cytomegalovirus exposure and HLA in healthy donors. Researchers ran the PCR with 60 Vbeta and 13 Jbeta primers. Source study methods: Later, tens of millions of unique TCR beta chains were counted in an analysis, and approximately 9.9 million of them were shared. Data came from immunoSEQ multiplex PCR; TCRdb stores just in-frame clones and leaves some out. V and J calls plus clone size are reproduced from that table; the DNA served to infer D and trimming. The sample has around 150,000 clones; about three quarters are singletons. Study-wide points: Presence/absence analyses assumed roughly uniform sequencing depth across donors, which may not hold. Accurate predictions that matched the HLA-A and HLA-B alleles of most subjects were reportedly made from TCR beta sequences. Analyzed later, most CMV-associated TCR beta chains appeared HLA-restricted.

With V trimmed by 5 bases and J by 0 bases, 9 bases remained unmatched. The CDR3 consists of 16 residues. The germline V gene encodes CDR1 LNHDA and CDR2 SQIVND (reference sequence). The specimen was PBMCs. V is TRBV19 and J is TRBJ1-1, with 7 bases aligning to TRBD1. The sequence was collected from a woman in her 30s in good health and CMV-seronegative. The CDR3 here is CASSVPTGTVNTEAFF. CDR3 nucleotides: TGTGCCAGTAGTGTCCCGACCGGGACAGTGAACACTGAAGCTTTCTTT.